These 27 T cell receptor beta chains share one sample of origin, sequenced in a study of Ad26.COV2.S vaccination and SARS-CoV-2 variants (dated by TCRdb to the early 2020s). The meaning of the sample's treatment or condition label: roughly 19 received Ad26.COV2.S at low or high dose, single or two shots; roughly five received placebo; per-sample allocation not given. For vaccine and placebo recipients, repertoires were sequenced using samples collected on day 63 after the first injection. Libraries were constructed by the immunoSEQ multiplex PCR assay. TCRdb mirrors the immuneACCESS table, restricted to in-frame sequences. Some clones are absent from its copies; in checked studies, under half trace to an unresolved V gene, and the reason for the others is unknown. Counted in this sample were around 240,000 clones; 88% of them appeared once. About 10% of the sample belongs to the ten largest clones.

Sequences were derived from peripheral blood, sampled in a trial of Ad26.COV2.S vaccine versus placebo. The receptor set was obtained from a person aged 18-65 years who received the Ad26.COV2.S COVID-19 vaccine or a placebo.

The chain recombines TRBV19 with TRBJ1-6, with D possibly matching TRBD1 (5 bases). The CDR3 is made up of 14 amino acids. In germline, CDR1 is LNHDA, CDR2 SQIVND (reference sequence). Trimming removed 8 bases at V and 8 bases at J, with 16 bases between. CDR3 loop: CASGGWGQDSPLHF. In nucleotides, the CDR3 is TGTGCCAGTGGGGGTTGGGGCCAAGATTCACCCCTCCACTTT.

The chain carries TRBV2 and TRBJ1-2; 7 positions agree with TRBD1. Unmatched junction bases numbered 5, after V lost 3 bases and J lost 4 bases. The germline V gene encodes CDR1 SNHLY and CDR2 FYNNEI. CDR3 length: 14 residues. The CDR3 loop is CASSEVGGGYGYTF. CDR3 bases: TGTGCCAGCAGTGAGGTAGGGGGCGGCTATGGCTACACCTTC.

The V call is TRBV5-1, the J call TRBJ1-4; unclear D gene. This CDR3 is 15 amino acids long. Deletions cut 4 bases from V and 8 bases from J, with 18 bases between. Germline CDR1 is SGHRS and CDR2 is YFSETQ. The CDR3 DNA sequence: TGCGCCAGCAGCCCTCTATATAAGGCCGGCGAAAAACTGTTTTTT. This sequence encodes CASSPLYKAGEKLFF. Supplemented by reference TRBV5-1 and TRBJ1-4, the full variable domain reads KAGVTQTPRYLIKTRGQQVTLSCSPISGHRSVSWYQQTPGQGLQFLFEYFSETQRNKGNFPGRFSGRQFSNSRSEMNVSTLELGDSALYLCASSPLYKAGEKLFFGSGTQLSVL.

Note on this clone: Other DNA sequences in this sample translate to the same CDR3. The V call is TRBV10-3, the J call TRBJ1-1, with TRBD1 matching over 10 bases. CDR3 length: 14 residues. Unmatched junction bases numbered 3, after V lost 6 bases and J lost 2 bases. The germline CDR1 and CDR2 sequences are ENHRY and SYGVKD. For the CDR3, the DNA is TGTGCCATCAGACGGGACAGGGGAAACACTGAAGCTTTCTTT. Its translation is CAIRRDRGNTEAFF.

CDR3 sequence reads: CASSRDSSSYEQYF. In nucleotides, the CDR3 is TGTGCCAGCAGCCGGGACAGCAGCTCCTACGAGCAGTACTTC. The genes are TRBV7-9 and TRBJ2-7; 7 nucleotides match TRBD1. CDR1 and CDR2 from the germline V gene are SEHNR and FQNEAQ (reference sequence). This CDR3 has 14 amino acids. The V and J ends lost 5 bases and 0 bases, in that order; junction bases with no gene match: 4. Complete variable domain (other parts from reference TRBV7-9 and TRBJ2-7): DTGVSQNPRHKITKRGQNVTFRCDPISEHNRLYWYRQTLGQGPEFLTYFQNEAQLEKSRLLSDRFSAERPKGSFSTLEIQRTEQGDSAMYLCASSRDSSSYEQYFGPGTRLTVT.

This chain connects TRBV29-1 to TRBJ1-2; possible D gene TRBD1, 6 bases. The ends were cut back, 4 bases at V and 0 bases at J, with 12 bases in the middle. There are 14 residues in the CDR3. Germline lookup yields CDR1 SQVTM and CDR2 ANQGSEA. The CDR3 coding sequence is TGCAGCGTTGTGTCACAGGGATCTAACTATGGCTACACCTTC. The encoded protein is CSVVSQGSNYGYTF. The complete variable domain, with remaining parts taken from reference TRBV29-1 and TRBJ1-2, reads SAVISQKPSRDICQRGTSLTIQCQVDSQVTMMFWYRQQPGQSLTLIATANQGSEATYESGFVIDKFPISRPNLTFSTLTVSNMSPEDSSIYLCSVVSQGSNYGYTFGSGTRLTVV.

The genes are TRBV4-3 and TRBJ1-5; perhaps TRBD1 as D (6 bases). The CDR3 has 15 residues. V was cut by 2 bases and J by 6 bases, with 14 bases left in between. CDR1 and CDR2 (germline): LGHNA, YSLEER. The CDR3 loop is CASSQLLGASQPQHF. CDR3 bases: TGCGCCAGCAGCCAACTATTGGGGGCGAGTCAGCCCCAGCATTTT.

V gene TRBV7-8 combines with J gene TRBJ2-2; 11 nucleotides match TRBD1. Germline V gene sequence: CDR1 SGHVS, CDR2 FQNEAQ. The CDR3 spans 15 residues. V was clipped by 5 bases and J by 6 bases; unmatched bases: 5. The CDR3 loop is CASSAGTGGAGELFF. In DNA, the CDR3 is TGTGCCAGCAGCGCCGGGACAGGGGGAGCCGGGGAGCTGTTTTTT. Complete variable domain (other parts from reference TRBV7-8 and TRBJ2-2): GAGVSQSPRYKVAKRGQDVALRCDPISGHVSLFWYQQALGQGPEFLTYFQNEAQLDKSGLPSDRFFAERPEGSVSTLKIQRTQQEDSAVYLCASSAGTGGAGELFFGEGSRLTVL.

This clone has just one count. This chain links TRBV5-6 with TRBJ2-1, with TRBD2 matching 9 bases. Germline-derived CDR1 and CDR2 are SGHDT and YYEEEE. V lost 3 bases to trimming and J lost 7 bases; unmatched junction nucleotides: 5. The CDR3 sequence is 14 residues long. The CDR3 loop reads CASSSAGGVNEQFF. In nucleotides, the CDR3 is TGTGCCAGCAGCTCAGCGGGGGGAGTGAATGAGCAGTTCTTC.

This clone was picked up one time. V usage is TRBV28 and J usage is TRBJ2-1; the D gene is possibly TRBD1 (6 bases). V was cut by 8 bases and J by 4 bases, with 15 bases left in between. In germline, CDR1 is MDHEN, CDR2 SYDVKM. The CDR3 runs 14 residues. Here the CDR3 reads CASGQGLRYNEQFF. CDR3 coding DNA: TGTGCCAGCGGGCAGGGGTTGCGGTACAATGAGCAGTTCTTC. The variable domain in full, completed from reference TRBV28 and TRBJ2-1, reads DVKVTQSSRYLVKRTGEKVFLECVQDMDHENMFWYRQDPGLGLRLIYFSYDVKMKEKGDIPEGYSVSREKKERFSLILESASTNQTSMYLCASGQGLRYNEQFFGPGTRLTVL.

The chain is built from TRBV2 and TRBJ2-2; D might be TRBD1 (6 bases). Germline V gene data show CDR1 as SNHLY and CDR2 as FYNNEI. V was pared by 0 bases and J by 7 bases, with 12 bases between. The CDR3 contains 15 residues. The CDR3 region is CASSEAGTTGGELFF. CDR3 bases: TGTGCCAGCAGTGAAGCGGGGACAACGGGCGGGGAGCTGTTTTTT.

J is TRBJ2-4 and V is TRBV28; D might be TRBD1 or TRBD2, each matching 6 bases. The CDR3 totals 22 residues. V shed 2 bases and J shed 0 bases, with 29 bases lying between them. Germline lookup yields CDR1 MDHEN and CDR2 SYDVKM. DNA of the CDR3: TGTGCCAGCAGTTTACTCTTTGAAAGGGGGGCCACCCTCTTGCTAGCCAAAAACATTCAGTACTTC. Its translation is CASSLLFERGATLLLAKNIQYF.

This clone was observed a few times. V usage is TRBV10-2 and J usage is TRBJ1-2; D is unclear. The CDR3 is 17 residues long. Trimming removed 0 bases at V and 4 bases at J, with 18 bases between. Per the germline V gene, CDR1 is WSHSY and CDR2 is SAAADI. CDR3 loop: CASSESGGPQASYGYTF. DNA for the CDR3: TGCGCCAGCAGTGAGTCCGGCGGGCCACAAGCCAGCTATGGCTACACCTTC.

The CDR3 DNA follows: TGTGCCAGAAGCTTTGGGACAGGGGGCGCAACGGATGGCTACACCTTC. Its protein is CARSFGTGGATDGYTF. The chain joins TRBV5-3 to TRBJ1-2, with 12 bases aligning to TRBD1. TRBV5-3 is given ORF status, its function remaining uncertain. The CDR3 runs to 16 residues. Germline trimming cut 2 bases from V and 6 bases from J; bases unmatched to any gene: 8.

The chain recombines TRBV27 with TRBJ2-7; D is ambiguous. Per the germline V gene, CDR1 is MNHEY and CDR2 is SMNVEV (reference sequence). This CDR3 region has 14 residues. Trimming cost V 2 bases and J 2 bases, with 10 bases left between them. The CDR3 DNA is TGTGCCAGCAGTTTAGGGCAGGAGCCCTACGAGCAGTACTTC. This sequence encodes CASSLGQEPYEQYF.

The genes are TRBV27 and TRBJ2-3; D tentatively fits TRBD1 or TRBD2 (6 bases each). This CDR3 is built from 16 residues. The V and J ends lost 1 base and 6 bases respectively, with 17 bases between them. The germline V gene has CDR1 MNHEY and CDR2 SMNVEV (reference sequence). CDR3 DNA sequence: TGTGCCAGCAGTTTATGGTCCGGGGGCGCATTGGATACGCAGTATTTT. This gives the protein CASSLWSGGALDTQYF.

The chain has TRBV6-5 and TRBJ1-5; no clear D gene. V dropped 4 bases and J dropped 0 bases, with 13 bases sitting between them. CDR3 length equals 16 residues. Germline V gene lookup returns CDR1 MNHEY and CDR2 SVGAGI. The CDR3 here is CASSSRPSYSNQPQHF. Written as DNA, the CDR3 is TGTGCCAGCAGTTCGCGCCCATCCTATAGCAATCAGCCCCAGCATTTT.

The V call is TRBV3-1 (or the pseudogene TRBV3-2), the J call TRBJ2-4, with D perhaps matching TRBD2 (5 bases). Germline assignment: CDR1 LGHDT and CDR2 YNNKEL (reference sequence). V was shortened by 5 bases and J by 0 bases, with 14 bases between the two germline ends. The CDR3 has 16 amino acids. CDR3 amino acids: CASSKGRNLAKNIQYF. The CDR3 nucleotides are TGTGCCAGCAGCAAAGGGAGAAATCTAGCCAAAAACATTCAGTACTTC.

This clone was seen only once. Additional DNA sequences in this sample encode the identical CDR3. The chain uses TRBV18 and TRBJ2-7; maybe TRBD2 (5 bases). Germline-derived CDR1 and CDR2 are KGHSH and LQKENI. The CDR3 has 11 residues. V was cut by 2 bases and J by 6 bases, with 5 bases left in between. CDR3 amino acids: CASSPGSEQYF. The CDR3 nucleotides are TGTGCCAGCTCACCAGGGAGCGAGCAGTACTTC.

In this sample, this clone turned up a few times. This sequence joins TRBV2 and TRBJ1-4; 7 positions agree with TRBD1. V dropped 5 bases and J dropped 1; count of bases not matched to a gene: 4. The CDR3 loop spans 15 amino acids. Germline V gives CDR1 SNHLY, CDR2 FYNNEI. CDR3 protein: CASSTNRGTNEKLFF. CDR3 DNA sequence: TGTGCCAGCAGTACTAACAGGGGAACTAATGAAAAACTGTTTTTT. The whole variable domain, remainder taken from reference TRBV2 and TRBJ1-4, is EPEVTQTPSHQVTQMGQEVILRCVPISNHLYFYWYRQILGQKVEFLVSFYNNEISEKSEIFDDQFSVERPDGSNFTLKIRSTKLEDSAMYFCASSTNRGTNEKLFFGSGTQLSVL.

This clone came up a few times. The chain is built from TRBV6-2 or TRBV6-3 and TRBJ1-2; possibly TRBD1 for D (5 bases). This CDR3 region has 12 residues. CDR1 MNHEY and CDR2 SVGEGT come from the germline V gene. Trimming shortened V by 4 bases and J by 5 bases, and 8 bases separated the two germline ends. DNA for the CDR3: TGTGCCAGCAGTTTTGGGGCTTATGGCTACACCTTC. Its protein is CASSFGAYGYTF.

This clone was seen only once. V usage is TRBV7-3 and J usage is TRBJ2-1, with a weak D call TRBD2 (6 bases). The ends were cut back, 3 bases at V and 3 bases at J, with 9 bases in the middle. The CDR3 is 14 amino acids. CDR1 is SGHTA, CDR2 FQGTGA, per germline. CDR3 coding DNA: TGTGCCAGCAGCTTGGTTAGCGGCTACAATGAGCAGTTCTTC. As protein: CASSLVSGYNEQFF.

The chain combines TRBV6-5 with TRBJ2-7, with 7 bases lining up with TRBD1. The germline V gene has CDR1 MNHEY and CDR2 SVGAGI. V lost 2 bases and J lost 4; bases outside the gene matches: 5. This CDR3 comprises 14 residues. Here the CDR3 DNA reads TGTGCCAGCAGTTACACCCGGGACAGTTACGAGCAGTACTTC. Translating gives CASSYTRDSYEQYF.

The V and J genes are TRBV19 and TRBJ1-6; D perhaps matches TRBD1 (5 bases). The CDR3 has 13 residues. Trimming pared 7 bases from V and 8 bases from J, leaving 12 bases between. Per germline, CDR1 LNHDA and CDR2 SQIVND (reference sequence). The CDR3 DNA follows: TGTGCCAGTACGGGGACGGGGGATTCACCCCTCCACTTT. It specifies CASTGTGDSPLHF. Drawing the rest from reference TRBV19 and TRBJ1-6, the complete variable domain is DGGITQSPKYLFRKEGQNVTLSCEQNLNHDAMYWYRQDPGQGLRLIYYSQIVNDFQKGDIAEGYSVSREKKESFPLTVTSAQKNPTAFYLCASTGTGDSPLHFGNGTRLTVT.

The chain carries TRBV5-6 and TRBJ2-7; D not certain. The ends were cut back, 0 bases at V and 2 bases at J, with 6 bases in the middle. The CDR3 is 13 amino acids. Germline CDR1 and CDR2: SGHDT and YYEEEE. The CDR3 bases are TGTGCCAGCAGCTTGGCGCTAACCTACGAGCAGTACTTC. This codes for CASSLALTYEQYF. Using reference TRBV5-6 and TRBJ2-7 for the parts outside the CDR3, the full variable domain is DAGVTQSPTHLIKTRGQQVTLRCSPKSGHDTVSWYQQALGQGPQFIFQYYEEEERQRGNFPDRFSGHQFPNYSSELNVNALLLGDSALYLCASSLALTYEQYFGPGTRLTVT.

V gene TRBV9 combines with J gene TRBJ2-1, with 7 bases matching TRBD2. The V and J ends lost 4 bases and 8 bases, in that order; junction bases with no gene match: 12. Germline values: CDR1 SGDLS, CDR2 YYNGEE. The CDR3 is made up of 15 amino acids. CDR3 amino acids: CASSPQGRGEHEQFF. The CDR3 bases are TGTGCCAGCAGCCCCCAGGGACGGGGGGAGCATGAGCAGTTCTTC.

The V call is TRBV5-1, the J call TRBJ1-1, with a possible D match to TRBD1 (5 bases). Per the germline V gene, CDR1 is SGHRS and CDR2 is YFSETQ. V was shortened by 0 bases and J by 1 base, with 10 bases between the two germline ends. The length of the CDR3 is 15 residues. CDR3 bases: TGCGCCAGCAGCTTGGTGACGGGGCCGAACACTGAAGCTTTCTTT. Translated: CASSLVTGPNTEAFF. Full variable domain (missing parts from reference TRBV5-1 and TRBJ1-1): KAGVTQTPRYLIKTRGQQVTLSCSPISGHRSVSWYQQTPGQGLQFLFEYFSETQRNKGNFPGRFSGRQFSNSRSEMNVSTLELGDSALYLCASSLVTGPNTEAFFGQGTRLTVV.